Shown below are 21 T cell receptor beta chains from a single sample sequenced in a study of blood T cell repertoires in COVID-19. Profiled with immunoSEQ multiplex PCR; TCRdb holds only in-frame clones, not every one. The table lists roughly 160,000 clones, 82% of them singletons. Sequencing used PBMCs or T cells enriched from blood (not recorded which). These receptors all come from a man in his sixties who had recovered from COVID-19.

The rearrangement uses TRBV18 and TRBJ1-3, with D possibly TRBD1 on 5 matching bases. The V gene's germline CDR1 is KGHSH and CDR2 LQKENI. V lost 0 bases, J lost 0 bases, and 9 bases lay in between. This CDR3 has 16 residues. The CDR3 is CASSPPGQNSGNTIYF. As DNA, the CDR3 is TGTGCCAGCTCACCACCGGGGCAGAACTCTGGAAACACCATATATTTT.

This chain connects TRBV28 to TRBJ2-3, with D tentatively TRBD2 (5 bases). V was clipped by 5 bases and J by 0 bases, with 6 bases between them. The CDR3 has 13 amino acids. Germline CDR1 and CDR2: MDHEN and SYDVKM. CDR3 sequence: CASSRTSTDTQYF. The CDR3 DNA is TGTGCCAGCAGTCGGACTAGCACAGATACGCAGTATTTT.

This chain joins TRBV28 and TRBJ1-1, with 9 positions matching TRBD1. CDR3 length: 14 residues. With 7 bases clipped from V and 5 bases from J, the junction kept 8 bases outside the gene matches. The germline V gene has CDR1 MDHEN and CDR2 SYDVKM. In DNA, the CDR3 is TGTGCCAGCAACACAGGGGGCGGAAGGACTGAAGCTTTCTTT. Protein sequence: CASNTGGGRTEAFF. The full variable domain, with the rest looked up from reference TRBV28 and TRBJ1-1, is DVKVTQSSRYLVKRTGEKVFLECVQDMDHENMFWYRQDPGLGLRLIYFSYDVKMKEKGDIPEGYSVSREKKERFSLILESASTNQTSMYLCASNTGGGRTEAFFGQGTRLTVV.

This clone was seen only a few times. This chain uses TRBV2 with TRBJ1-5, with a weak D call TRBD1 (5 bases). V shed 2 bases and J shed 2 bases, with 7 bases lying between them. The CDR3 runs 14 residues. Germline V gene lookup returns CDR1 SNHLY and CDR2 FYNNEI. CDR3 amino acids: CASSELTGNQPQHF. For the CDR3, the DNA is TGTGCCAGCAGTGAACTGACAGGCAATCAGCCCCAGCATTTT.

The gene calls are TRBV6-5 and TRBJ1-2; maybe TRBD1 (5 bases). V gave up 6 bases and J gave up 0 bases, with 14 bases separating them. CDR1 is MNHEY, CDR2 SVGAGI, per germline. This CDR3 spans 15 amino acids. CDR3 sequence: CASSPPGVANYGYTF. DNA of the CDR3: TGTGCCAGCAGCCCCCCGGGGGTGGCTAACTATGGCTACACCTTC.

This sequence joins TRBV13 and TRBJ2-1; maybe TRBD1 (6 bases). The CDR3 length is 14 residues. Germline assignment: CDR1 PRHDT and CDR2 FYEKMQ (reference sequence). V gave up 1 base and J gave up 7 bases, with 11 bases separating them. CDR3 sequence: CASSLAAGVNEQFF. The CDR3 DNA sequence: TGTGCCAGCAGCTTAGCCGCAGGGGTAAATGAGCAGTTCTTC.

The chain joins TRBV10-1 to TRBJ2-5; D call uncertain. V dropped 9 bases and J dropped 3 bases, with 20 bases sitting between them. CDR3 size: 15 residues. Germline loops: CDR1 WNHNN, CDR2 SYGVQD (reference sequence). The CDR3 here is CASEASVRPKETQYF. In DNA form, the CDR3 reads TGCGCCAGTGAAGCCTCGGTCCGTCCAAAAGAGACCCAGTACTTC.

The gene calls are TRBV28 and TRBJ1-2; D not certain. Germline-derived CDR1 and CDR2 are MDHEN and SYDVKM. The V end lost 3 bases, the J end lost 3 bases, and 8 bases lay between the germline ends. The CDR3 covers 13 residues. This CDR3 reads CASSLMEDYGYTF. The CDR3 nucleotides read TGTGCCAGCAGTTTGATGGAGGACTATGGCTACACCTTC.

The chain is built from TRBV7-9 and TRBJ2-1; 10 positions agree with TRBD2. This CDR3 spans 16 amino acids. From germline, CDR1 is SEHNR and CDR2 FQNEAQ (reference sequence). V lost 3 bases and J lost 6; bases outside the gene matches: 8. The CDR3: CASSFGLAAGTNEQFF. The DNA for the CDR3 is TGTGCCAGCAGCTTTGGACTAGCGGCTGGCACCAATGAGCAGTTCTTC.

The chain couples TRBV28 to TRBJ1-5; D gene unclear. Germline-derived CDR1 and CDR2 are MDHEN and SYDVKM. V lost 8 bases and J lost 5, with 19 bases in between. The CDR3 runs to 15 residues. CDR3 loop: CASFPGDRRDQPQHF. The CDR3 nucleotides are TGTGCCAGCTTCCCGGGAGATCGGAGGGATCAGCCCCAGCATTTT.

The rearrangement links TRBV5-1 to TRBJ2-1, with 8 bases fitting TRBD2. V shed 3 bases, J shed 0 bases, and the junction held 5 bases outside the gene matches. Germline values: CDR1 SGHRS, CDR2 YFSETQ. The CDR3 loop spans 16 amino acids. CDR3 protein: CASSSWGTSSYNEQFF. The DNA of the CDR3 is TGCGCCAGCAGCTCCTGGGGGACTAGCTCCTACAATGAGCAGTTCTTC.

The CDR3 loop is CASSSSGRAYGEQFF. Written as DNA, the CDR3 is TGTGCCAGCAGCTCTAGCGGGAGGGCCTACGGCGAGCAGTTCTTC. The chain employs TRBV9 and TRBJ2-1, with TRBD2 matching over 12 bases. After removal of 4 bases from V and 10 bases from J, the junction contained 9 bases not matched to a gene. Germline CDR1 SGDLS, CDR2 YYNGEE. The CDR3 has 15 amino acids.

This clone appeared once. CDR3 coding DNA: TGCAGCGTTCCCCAAGGGCGTCAGGGTGAGTTCTTC. This sequence encodes CSVPQGRQGEFF. The chain joins TRBV29-1 to TRBJ2-1; D perhaps matches TRBD1 (5 bases). CDR3 size: 12 residues. Trimming took 5 bases from V and 14 from J, leaving 19 bases between them. Germline V gene sequence: CDR1 SQVTM, CDR2 ANQGSEA.

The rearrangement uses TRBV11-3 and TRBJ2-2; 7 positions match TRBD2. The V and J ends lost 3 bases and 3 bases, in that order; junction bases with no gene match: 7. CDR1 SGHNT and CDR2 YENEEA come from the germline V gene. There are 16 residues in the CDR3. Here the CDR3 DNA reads TGTGCCAGCAGCTTTAGCGGGTGGAACCACACCGGGGAGCTGTTTTTT. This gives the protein CASSFSGWNHTGELFF. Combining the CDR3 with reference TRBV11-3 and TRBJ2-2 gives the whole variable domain EAGVVQSPRYKIIEKKQPVAFWCNPISGHNTLYWYLQNLGQGPELLIRYENEEAVDDSQLPKDRFSAERLKGVDSTLKIQPAELGDSAVYLCASSFSGWNHTGELFFGEGSRLTVL.

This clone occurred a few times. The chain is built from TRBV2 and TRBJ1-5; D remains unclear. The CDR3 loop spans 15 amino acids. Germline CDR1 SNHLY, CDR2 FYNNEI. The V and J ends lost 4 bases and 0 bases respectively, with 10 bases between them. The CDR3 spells CASSGSGPSNQPQHF. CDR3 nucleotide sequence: TGTGCCAGCAGTGGTTCGGGTCCTAGCAATCAGCCCCAGCATTTT.

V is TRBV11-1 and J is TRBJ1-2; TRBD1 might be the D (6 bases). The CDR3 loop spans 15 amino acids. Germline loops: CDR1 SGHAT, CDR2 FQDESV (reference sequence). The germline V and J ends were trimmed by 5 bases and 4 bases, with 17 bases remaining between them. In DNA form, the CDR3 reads TGTGCCAGCAGCCCCTCACGGGGGGGCGCCTATGGCTACACCTTC. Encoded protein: CASSPSRGGAYGYTF.

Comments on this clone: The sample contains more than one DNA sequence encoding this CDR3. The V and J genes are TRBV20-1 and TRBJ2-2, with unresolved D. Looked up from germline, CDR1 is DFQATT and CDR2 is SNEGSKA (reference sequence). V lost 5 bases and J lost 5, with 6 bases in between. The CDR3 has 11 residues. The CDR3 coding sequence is TGCAGTGCTGGGCGAACCGGGGAGCTGTTTTTT. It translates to CSAGRTGELFF.

CDR3 nucleotides: TGTGCCAGCAAAACCGGGACAGGGGGGTACGGTCAGCCCCAGCATTTT. Encoded protein: CASKTGTGGYGQPQHF. The J gene is TRBJ1-5, the V gene TRBV2, with TRBD1 identical over 11 bases. The V and J ends lost 7 bases and 6 bases, in that order; junction bases with no gene match: 11. The germline V gene encodes CDR1 SNHLY and CDR2 FYNNEI. The length of the CDR3 is 16 residues.

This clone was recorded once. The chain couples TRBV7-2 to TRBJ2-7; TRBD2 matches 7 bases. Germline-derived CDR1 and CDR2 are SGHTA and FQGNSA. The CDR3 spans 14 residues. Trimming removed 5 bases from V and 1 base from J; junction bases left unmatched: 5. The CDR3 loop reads CASSQPGRSYEQYF. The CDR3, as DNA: TGTGCCAGCAGCCAGCCCGGGAGGTCCTACGAGCAGTACTTC. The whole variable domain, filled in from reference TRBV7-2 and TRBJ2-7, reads GAGVSQSPSNKVTEKGKDVELRCDPISGHTALYWYRQSLGQGLEFLIYFQGNSAPDKSGLPSDRFSAERTGGSVSTLTIQRTQQEDSAVYLCASSQPGRSYEQYFGPGTRLTVT.

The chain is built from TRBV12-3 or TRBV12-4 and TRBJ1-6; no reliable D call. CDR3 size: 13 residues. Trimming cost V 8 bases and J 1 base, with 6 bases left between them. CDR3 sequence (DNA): TGTGCCAGCGCGGGATCCTATAATTCACCCCTCCACTTT. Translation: CASAGSYNSPLHF.

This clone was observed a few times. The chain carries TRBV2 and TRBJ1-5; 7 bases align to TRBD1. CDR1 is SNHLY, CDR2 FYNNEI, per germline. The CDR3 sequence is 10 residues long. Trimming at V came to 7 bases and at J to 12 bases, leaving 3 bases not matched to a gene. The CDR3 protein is CASMGTDQHF. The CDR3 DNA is TGTGCCAGCATGGGGACAGACCAGCATTTT. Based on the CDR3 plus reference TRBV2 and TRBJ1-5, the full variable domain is EPEVTQTPSHQVTQMGQEVILRCVPISNHLYFYWYRQILGQKVEFLVSFYNNEISEKSEIFDDQFSVERPDGSNFTLKIRSTKLEDSAMYFCASMGTDQHFGDGTRLSIL.